This T cell receptor (beta chain) came from a study of shared clonotypes between healthy human individuals. CDR1 is SGHRS and CDR2 is YFSETQ in the germline V gene. This CDR3 has 16 residues. V shed 0 bases and J shed 5 bases, with 12 bases lying between them. Clones were read by immunoSEQ multiplex PCR, and TCRdb kept only the in-frame ones, dropping some. The sample records some 1 million clones, around 75% being singletons. There are a few counts of this clone. This receptor was taken from a man aged 18-30 years in good health. The chain has TRBV5-1 and TRBJ1-6; D remains ambiguous. Source material: memory CD4+ T cells sorted from blood. Regarding subset: CD45RA-negative fraction. Written as DNA, the CDR3 is TGCGCCAGCAGCTTGGGGCCCGGGGTCAATAATTCACCCCTCCACTTT. It translates to CASSLGPGVNNSPLHF. The complete variable domain, with remaining parts taken from reference TRBV5-1 and TRBJ1-6, reads KAGVTQTPRYLIKTRGQQVTLSCSPISGHRSVSWYQQTPGQGLQFLFEYFSETQRNKGNFPGRFSGRQFSNSRSEMNVSTLELGDSALYLCASSLGPGVNNSPLHFGNGTRLTVT.